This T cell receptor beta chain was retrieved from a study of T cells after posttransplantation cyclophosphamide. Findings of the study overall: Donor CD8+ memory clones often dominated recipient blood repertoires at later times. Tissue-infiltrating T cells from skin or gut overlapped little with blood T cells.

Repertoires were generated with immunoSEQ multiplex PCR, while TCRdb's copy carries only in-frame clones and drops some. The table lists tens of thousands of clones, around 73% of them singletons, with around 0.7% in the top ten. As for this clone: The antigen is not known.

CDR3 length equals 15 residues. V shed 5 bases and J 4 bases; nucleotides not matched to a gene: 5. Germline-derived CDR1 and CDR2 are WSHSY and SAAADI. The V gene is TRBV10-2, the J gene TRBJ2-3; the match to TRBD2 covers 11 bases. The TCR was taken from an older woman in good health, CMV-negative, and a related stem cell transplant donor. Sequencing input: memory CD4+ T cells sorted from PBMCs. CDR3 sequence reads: CASSTLAGGADTQYF. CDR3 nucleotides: TGCGCCAGCAGTACCTTAGCGGGGGGGGCAGATACGCAGTATTTT.